These 28 T cell receptor beta chains originate from one sample sequenced in a study of human T cells and chemical hapten exposure. The sample's time point: patch test 2, 6 weeks after DPC sensitization. Indicated treatment: therapeutic diphenylcyclopropenone sensitization with weekly scalp DPC. Using its own MiXCR run on the RACE reads, TCRdb lists one record per CDR3 protein. The sample yields roughly 380,000 distinct CDR3 sequences, around 6% seen once. The sample was whole blood, taken in connection with sensitization to the hapten diphenylcyclopropenone (DPC). The receptors originated from a woman under 30 with alopecia areata. Some clones in this sample may be carry-over from other donors' samples.

The chain combines TRBV5-1 with TRBJ2-5; D not certain. The CDR3 sequence is 14 residues long. The ends were cut back, 0 bases at V and 1 base at J, with 7 bases in the middle. The germline CDR1 and CDR2 sequences are SGHRS and YFSETQ. The CDR3 DNA sequence: TGCGCCAGCAGCTTGGGACTGTTCCAAGAGACCCAGTACTTC. Encoded protein: CASSLGLFQETQYF. The full variable domain, its missing parts supplied by reference TRBV5-1 and TRBJ2-5, is KAGVTQTPRYLIKTRGQQVTLSCSPISGHRSVSWYQQTPGQGLQFLFEYFSETQRNKGNFPGRFSGRQFSNSRSEMNVSTLELGDSALYLCASSLGLFQETQYFGPGTRLLVL.

The V and J genes are TRBV29-1 and TRBJ2-5; 8 bases line up with TRBD1. V trimming: 2 bases; J trimming: 5 bases; junction bases outside the gene matches: 13. The CDR3 length is 16 residues. Looked up from germline, CDR1 is SQVTM and CDR2 is ANQGSEA. The CDR3 reads CSVELDSTGGEETQYF. CDR3 nucleotide sequence: TGCAGCGTTGAACTGGACTCTACAGGGGGAGAGGAGACCCAGTACTTC.

This clonotype was detected ten times or more. This chain joins TRBV4-2 and TRBJ1-6; D call uncertain. The CDR3 totals 14 residues. Germline assignment: CDR1 LGHNA and CDR2 YNFKEQ. Trimming stripped 0 bases from V and 6 bases from J, with 6 bases between. CDR3 residues: CASSQDSGNSPLHF. CDR3 nucleotide sequence: TGTGCCAGCAGCCAAGATTCGGGTAATTCACCCCTCCACTTT.

The rearrangement uses TRBV4-2 and TRBJ2-7, with TRBD2 as a possible D gene (5 bases). With 0 bases removed from V and 2 bases from J, the gap between germline ends came to 8 bases. Germline loops: CDR1 LGHNA, CDR2 YNFKEQ. The CDR3 is 14 residues long. The CDR3 here is CASSQDSETYEQYF. The CDR3 coding sequence is TGTGCCAGCAGCCAAGATAGCGAGACCTACGAGCAGTACTTC.

At least ten counts were recorded for this clonotype. The chain joins TRBV6-2 or TRBV6-3 to TRBJ1-2; 8 nucleotides match TRBD1. CDR1 is MNHEY, CDR2 SVGEGT, per germline. The junction had 8 bases not matched to a gene; V was cut back by 6 bases and J by 2 bases. The CDR3 length is 15 residues. The CDR3 sequence is CASRGQEASNYGYTF. The CDR3 DNA sequence: TGTGCCAGCAGGGGACAGGAAGCTTCAAACTATGGCTACACCTTC.

This clonotype was picked up many times. For the CDR3, the DNA is TGTGCCAGCTCACCGGATGGCATAACAGGGAAATATGGCTACACCTTC. Its translation is CASSPDGITGKYGYTF. This rearrangement joins TRBV7-2 to TRBJ1-2, with a weak D call TRBD1 (6 bases). Germline V gene data show CDR1 as SGHTA and CDR2 as FQGNSA. V dropped 8 bases and J dropped 5 bases, with 24 bases sitting between them. This CDR3 contains 16 residues.

This rearrangement joins TRBV3-1 to TRBJ2-1, with TRBD2 matching 7 bases. The CDR3 sequence is 15 residues long. Germline CDR1 is LGHDT and CDR2 is YNNKEL (reference sequence). The junction had 15 bases not matched to a gene; V was cut back by 4 bases and J by 12 bases. In DNA, the CDR3 is TGTGCCAGCAGCCCCGTTTCGAGCGGGGCCACGGGGCAGTTCTTC. This gives the protein CASSPVSSGATGQFF.

The sample holds many counts of this clonotype. This sequence joins TRBV6-2 or TRBV6-3 and TRBJ1-5; no firm D call. The V and J ends lost 7 bases and 0 bases respectively, with 7 bases between them. Germline V lookup: CDR1 MNHEY, CDR2 SVGEGT. The CDR3 runs to 13 residues. As DNA, the CDR3 is TGTGCCAGCACATACTATAGCAATCAGCCCCAGCATTTT. As protein: CASTYYSNQPQHF.

This clonotype was recorded at least ten times. The chain combines TRBV6-1 with TRBJ2-7, with D tentatively TRBD2 (5 bases). The CDR3 runs 13 residues. Per the germline V gene, CDR1 is MNHNS and CDR2 is SASEGT. V lost 8 bases and J 2 bases, leaving 13 bases between the germline ends. The CDR3 nucleotides are TGTGCCAGCGGGGTAGAGGGTGCCTACGAGCAGTACTTC. This codes for CASGVEGAYEQYF.

This clonotype was observed a few times. This rearrangement joins TRBV11-2 to TRBJ2-7; possibly TRBD2 for D (6 bases). V dropped 0 bases and J dropped 3 bases, with 12 bases sitting between them. The CDR3 totals 15 residues. The germline CDR1 and CDR2 sequences are SGHAT and FQNNGV. CDR3 bases: TGTGCCAGCAGCTTAGAGCGGGGTGGATTCTACGAGCAGTACTTC. It yields the protein CASSLERGGFYEQYF.

In its sample, this clonotype was seen many times. V gene TRBV6-5 combines with J gene TRBJ1-5, with unresolved D. The CDR3 spans 16 residues. The germline gives CDR1 MNHEY, CDR2 SVGAGI. The V end lost 0 bases, the J end lost 6 bases, and 15 bases lay between the germline ends. CDR3 loop: CASSYSARSGIQPQHF. In DNA, the CDR3 is TGTGCCAGCAGTTACTCGGCCCGAAGTGGTATTCAGCCCCAGCATTTT.

The chain employs TRBV12-3 or TRBV12-4 and TRBJ2-1; D possibly uses TRBD1 or TRBD2 (5 bases each). With 2 bases removed from V and 5 bases from J, the gap between germline ends came to 16 bases. The CDR3 totals 16 residues. The DNA of the CDR3 is TGTGCCAGCAGTTTAATTCCCCGTGGGACCCACAATGAGCAGTTCTTC. Translation: CASSLIPRGTHNEQFF.

The V call is TRBV27, the J call TRBJ1-5; D unresolved. The V end lost 5 bases, the J end lost 0 bases, and 14 bases lay between the germline ends. Germline CDR1 reads MNHEY; CDR2 reads SMNVEV (reference sequence). The CDR3 totals 16 residues. Here the CDR3 reads CASSIGAQLSNQPQHF. The DNA of the CDR3 is TGTGCCAGCAGTATAGGTGCACAGCTTAGCAATCAGCCCCAGCATTTT.

At least ten counts were recorded for this clonotype. This chain connects TRBV5-1 to TRBJ1-1; D ambiguous. Germline V gene lookup returns CDR1 SGHRS and CDR2 YFSETQ. Trimming shortened V by 2 bases and J by 4 bases, and 9 bases separated the two germline ends. The CDR3 is 13 residues long. CDR3 coding DNA: TGCGCCAGCAGCTTACCGGGTATCACTGAAGCTTTCTTT. This translates into CASSLPGITEAFF.

This clonotype showed up just a few times. The chain has TRBV9 and TRBJ2-3; D not resolved. The V end was cut by 4 bases, the J end by 1 base, with 16 bases between. Germline CDR1 is SGDLS and CDR2 is YYNGEE. CDR3 length: 16 amino acids. The CDR3 region is CASSPPLGEGTDTQYF. CDR3 bases: TGTGCCAGCAGCCCCCCATTAGGTGAGGGCACAGATACGCAGTATTTT.

The chain uses TRBV4-3 and TRBJ2-5; 8 nucleotides match TRBD2. Germline loops: CDR1 LGHNA, CDR2 YSLEER. The CDR3 sequence is 16 residues long. The ends lost 0 bases at V and 2 bases at J; junction bases unmatched: 5. DNA for the CDR3: TGCGCCAGCAGCCAAGATGCTAGCGGGTTACAAGAGACCCAGTACTTC. It yields the protein CASSQDASGLQETQYF.

V gene TRBV4-3 combines with J gene TRBJ1-1; unclear D gene. Germline V lookup: CDR1 LGHNA, CDR2 YSLEER. CDR3 size: 13 residues. V gave up 7 bases and J gave up 0 bases, with 9 bases separating them. CDR3 region: CASKRTVNTEAFF. The DNA for the CDR3 is TGCGCCAGCAAACGTACGGTGAACACTGAAGCTTTCTTT.

In its sample, this clonotype was seen a few times. The chain combines TRBV27 with TRBJ2-2; D not certain. Per the germline V gene, CDR1 is MNHEY and CDR2 is SMNVEV (reference sequence). Trimming took off 2 bases at V and 1 base at J, with 5 bases between the two ends. This CDR3 has 14 residues. CDR3 residues: CASSLSRNTGELFF. In nucleotides, the CDR3 is TGTGCCAGCAGTTTAAGCAGGAACACCGGGGAGCTGTTTTTT.

To note about this clonotype: A much larger clone is a single base away; this may be a read error. V and J are TRBV29-1 and TRBJ1-1; tentative D call: TRBD1 (6 bases). Looked up from germline, CDR1 is SQVTM and CDR2 is ANQGSEA. V was shortened by 7 bases and J by 0 bases, with 12 bases between the two germline ends. The CDR3 totals 13 residues. CDR3 bases: TGCAGCGGTGACACAGGGATGAACACTGAAGCTTTCTTT. This translates into CSGDTGMNTEAFF.

V gene TRBV7-2 combines with J gene TRBJ2-3; D is unresolved. Germline values: CDR1 SGHTA, CDR2 FQGNSA. V was trimmed by 0 bases and J by 3 bases, leaving 7 bases between them. The CDR3 is 14 amino acids. DNA of the CDR3: TGTGCCAGCAGCTTAGCCGATGATACAGATACGCAGTATTTT. Amino acids: CASSLADDTDTQYF.

The chain couples TRBV5-1 to TRBJ1-5; D remains ambiguous. Trimming left V 0 bases short and J 2 bases short, with 9 bases between. This CDR3 has 15 amino acids. Germline V gene data show CDR1 as SGHRS and CDR2 as YFSETQ. The chain's CDR3 is CASSLEGSGNQPQHF. CDR3 DNA: TGCGCCAGCAGCTTGGAAGGGTCTGGCAATCAGCCCCAGCATTTT.

This clonotype occurred a few times. The genes are TRBV7-9 and TRBJ1-4; a weak D match, TRBD1 (6 bases). The V and J ends lost 3 bases and 5 bases respectively, with 19 bases between them. CDR1 is SEHNR, CDR2 FQNEAQ, per germline (reference sequence). The CDR3 consists of 17 residues. The CDR3 is CASSFPLFRGANEKLFF. CDR3 coding DNA: TGTGCCAGCAGCTTCCCCCTATTCCGGGGGGCGAATGAAAAACTGTTTTTT.

The J gene is TRBJ1-3, the V gene TRBV20-1; a possible D gene is TRBD1 (5 bases). The CDR3 has 18 residues. Germline loops: CDR1 DFQATT, CDR2 SNEGSKA (reference sequence). Trimming removed 5 bases from V and 3 bases from J, with 26 bases in between. The DNA for the CDR3 is TGCAGTGCTGAGAATCCCAGGGAGGCCCCAGGGAGTGGAAACACCATATATTTT. Protein sequence: CSAENPREAPGSGNTIYF.

This chain links TRBV7-9 with TRBJ2-4, with D possibly TRBD1 on 6 matching bases. Germline V gene sequence: CDR1 SEHNR, CDR2 FQNEAQ (reference sequence). Trimming left V 5 bases short and J 0 bases short, with 8 bases between. The CDR3 totals 14 residues. CDR3 sequence (DNA): TGTGCCAGCAGCCCACAGGGAGCCAAAAACATTCAGTACTTC. Translation gives CASSPQGAKNIQYF.

At least ten counts were recorded for this clonotype. The chain combines TRBV20-1 with TRBJ2-1, with D unresolved. CDR3 length equals 12 residues. Trimming left V 3 bases short and J 9 bases short, with 12 bases between. Germline CDR1 reads DFQATT; CDR2 reads SNEGSKA (reference sequence). The CDR3, as DNA: TGCAGTGCTAGGCGATTTCTTAGTGAGCAGTTCTTC. This translates into CSARRFLSEQFF.

The J gene is TRBJ2-3, the V gene TRBV28; 7 nucleotides line up with TRBD1. The CDR3 covers 15 residues. CDR1 MDHEN and CDR2 SYDVKM come from the germline V gene. Trimming took 5 bases from V and 6 from J; bases not matched to a gene: 11. CDR3 nucleotide sequence: TGTGCCAGCAGTGCCGGGACAGCCCGTCGGGATACGCAGTATTTT. This codes for CASSAGTARRDTQYF.

In this sample, this clonotype turned up many times. The V and J genes are TRBV29-1 and TRBJ1-1; 7 nucleotides align to TRBD1. Trimming removed 7 bases from V and 1 base from J; junction bases left unmatched: 9. This CDR3 spans 14 amino acids. The V gene's germline CDR1 is SQVTM and CDR2 ANQGSEA. The CDR3 nucleotides are TGCAGCGCCATCCGACAGGGAGGGAACACTGAAGCTTTCTTT. It yields the protein CSAIRQGGNTEAFF.

This clonotype has more than one count but fewer than ten. The V call is TRBV5-1, the J call TRBJ2-1; the D is unclear. Germline loops: CDR1 SGHRS, CDR2 YFSETQ. Deletions cut 0 bases from V and 9 bases from J, with 10 bases between. The CDR3 runs 13 residues. The CDR3 loop reads CASSLASSGEQFF. As DNA, the CDR3 is TGCGCCAGCAGCTTGGCCAGCTCGGGTGAGCAGTTCTTC.